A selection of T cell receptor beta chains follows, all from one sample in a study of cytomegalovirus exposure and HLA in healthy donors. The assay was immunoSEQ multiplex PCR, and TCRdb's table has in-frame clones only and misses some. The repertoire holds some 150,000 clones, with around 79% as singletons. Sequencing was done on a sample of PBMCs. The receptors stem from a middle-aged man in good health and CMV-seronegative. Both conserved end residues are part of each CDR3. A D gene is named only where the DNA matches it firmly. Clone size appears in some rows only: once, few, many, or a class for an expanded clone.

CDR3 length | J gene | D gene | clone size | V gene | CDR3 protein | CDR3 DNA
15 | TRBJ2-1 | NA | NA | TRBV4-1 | CASSQDPTVREGQFF | TGCGCCAGCAGCCAAGATCCGACGGTGCGTGAGGGGCAGTTCTTC
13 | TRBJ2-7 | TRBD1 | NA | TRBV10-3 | CAIMGGQGYEQYF | TGTGCCATCATGGGTGGACAGGGGTACGAGCAGTACTTC
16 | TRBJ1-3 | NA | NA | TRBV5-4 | CASSLGRANSGNTIYF | TGTGCCAGCAGCTTGGGAAGAGCCAACTCTGGAAACACCATATATTTT
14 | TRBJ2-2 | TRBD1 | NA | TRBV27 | CASSSLQGVGELFF | TGTGCCAGCAGTTCCCTCCAGGGGGTCGGGGAGCTGTTTTTT
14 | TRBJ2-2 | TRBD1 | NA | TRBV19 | CASSLDRATGELFF | TGTGCCAGTAGCCTGGACAGGGCCACCGGGGAGCTGTTTTTT
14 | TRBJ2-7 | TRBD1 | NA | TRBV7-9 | CASSYRDRPYEQYF | TGTGCCAGCAGTTACCGGGACAGGCCCTACGAGCAGTACTTC
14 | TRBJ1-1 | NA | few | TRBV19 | CASSIRGAKAEAFF | TGTGCCAGTAGTATCCGGGGGGCGAAGGCTGAAGCTTTCTTT
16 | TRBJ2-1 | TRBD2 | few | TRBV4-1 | CASSHPGTSPYNEQFF | TGCGCCAGCAGCCACCCCGGGACTAGTCCCTACAATGAGCAGTTCTTC
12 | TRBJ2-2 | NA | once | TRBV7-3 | CASSAYTGELFF | TGTGCCAGCAGCGCGTACACCGGGGAGCTGTTTTTT
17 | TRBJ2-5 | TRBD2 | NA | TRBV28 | CASSLAPSGGARETQYF | TGTGCCAGCAGTTTAGCGCCTAGCGGGGGGGCCCGGGAGACCCAGTACTTC
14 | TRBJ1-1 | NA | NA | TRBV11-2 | CASRRILPKTEAFF | TGTGCCAGCAGGAGGATTCTACCGAAGACTGAAGCTTTCTTT
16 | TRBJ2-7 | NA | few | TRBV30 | CAWSRARGTIIYEQYF | TGTGCCTGGAGTCGGGCGAGGGGGACTATTATCTACGAGCAGTACTTC
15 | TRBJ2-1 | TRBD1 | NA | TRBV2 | CASRDSQHSYNEQFF | TGTGCCAGTCGGGACAGCCAGCATTCCTACAATGAGCAGTTCTTC
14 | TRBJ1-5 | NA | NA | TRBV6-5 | CASRTGTTNQPQHF | TGTGCCAGCCGTACAGGCACCACCAATCAGCCCCAGCATTTT
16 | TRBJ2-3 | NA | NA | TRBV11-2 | CASSLGSFPAGDTQYF | TGTGCCAGCAGCTTAGGTTCTTTCCCAGCGGGAGATACGCAGTATTTT
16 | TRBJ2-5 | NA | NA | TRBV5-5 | CASSLEAGKRKETQYF | TGTGCCAGCAGCTTGGAAGCCGGGAAACGAAAAGAGACCCAGTACTTC
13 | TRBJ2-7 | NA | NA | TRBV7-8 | CASSLSSSYEQYF | TGTGCCAGCAGCCTCTCCAGTTCCTACGAGCAGTACTTC
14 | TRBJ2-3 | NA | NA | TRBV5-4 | CASSLVLRTDTQYF | TGTGCCAGCAGCTTGGTTCTCCGCACAGATACGCAGTATTTT
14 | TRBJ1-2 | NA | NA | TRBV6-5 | CASSVGGGAYGYTF | TGTGCCAGCTCCGTTGGTGGGGGGGCGTATGGCTACACCTTC
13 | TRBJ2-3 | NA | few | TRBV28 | CASSRASTDTQYF | TGTGCCAGCTCGAGGGCCAGCACAGATACGCAGTATTTT
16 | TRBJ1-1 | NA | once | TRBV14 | CASSQKWWAGDTEAFF | TGTGCCAGCAGCCAAAAGTGGTGGGCAGGGGACACTGAAGCTTTCTTT
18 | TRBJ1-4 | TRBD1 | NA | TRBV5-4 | CASSPGRDRGLSGEKLFF | TGTGCCAGCAGCCCTGGCCGGGACAGGGGGCTTTCGGGTGAAAAACTGTTTTTT
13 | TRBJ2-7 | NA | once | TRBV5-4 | CASSFGTTYEQYF | TGTGCCAGCAGCTTCGGGACAACCTACGAGCAGTACTTC
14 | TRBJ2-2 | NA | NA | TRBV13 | CASSLAIDPGELFF | TGTGCCAGCAGCTTGGCAATCGATCCCGGGGAGCTGTTTTTT
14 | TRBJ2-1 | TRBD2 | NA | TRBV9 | CASSGSGGYNEQFF | TGTGCCAGCAGCGGGAGCGGGGGTTACAATGAGCAGTTCTTC
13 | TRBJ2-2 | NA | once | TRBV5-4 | CASSSYGRGELFF | TGTGCCAGCAGCTCCTACGGCAGGGGGGAGCTGTTTTTT
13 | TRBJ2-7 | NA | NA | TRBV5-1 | CASSLPPGYEQYF | TGCGCCAGCAGCTTGCCTCCCGGTTACGAGCAGTACTTC